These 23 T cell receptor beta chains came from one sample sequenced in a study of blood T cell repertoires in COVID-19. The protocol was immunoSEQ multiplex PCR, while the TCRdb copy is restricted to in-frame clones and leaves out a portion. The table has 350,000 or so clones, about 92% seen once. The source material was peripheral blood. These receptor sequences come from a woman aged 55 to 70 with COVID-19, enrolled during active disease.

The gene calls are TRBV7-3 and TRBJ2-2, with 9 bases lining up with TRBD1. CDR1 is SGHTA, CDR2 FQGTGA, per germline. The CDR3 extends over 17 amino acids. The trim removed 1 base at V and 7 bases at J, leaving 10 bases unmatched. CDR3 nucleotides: TGTGCCAGCAGCTTAAGGCCCGGGACAGGGACGATCGGGGAGCTGTTTTTT. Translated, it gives CASSLRPGTGTIGELFF.

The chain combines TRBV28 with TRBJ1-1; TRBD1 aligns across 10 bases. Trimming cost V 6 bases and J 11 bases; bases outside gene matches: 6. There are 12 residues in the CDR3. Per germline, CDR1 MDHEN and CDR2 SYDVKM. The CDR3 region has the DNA TGTGCCAGCAGGACGACAGGGGGCCCGGCTTTCTTT. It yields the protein CASRTTGGPAFF.

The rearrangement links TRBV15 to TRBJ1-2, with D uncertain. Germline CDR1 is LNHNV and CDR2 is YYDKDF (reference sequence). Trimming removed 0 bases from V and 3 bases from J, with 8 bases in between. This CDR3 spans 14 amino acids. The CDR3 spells CATSRDIEYYGYTF. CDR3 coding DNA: TGTGCCACCAGCAGAGATATCGAGTACTATGGCTACACCTTC.

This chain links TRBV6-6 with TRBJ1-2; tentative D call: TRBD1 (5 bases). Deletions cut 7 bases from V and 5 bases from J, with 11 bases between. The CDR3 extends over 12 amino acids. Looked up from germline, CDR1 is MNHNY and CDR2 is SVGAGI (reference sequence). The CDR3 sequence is CASTQGGYGYTF. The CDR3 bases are TGTGCCAGCACTCAGGGAGGGTATGGCTACACCTTC.

CDR3 residues: CASRSPGGLSGNTIYF. As DNA, the CDR3 is TGTGCCAGCAGGTCACCGGGGGGCCTCTCTGGAAACACCATATATTTT. The rearrangement uses TRBV27 and TRBJ1-3; D is possibly TRBD1 (6 bases). Trimming pared 6 bases from V and 0 bases from J, leaving 15 bases between. This CDR3 is built from 16 residues. In germline, CDR1 is MNHEY, CDR2 SMNVEV (reference sequence).

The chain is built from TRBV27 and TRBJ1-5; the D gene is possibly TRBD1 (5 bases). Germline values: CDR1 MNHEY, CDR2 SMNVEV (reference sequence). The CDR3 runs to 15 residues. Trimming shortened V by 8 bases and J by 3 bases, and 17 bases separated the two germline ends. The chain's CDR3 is CASRAPGGFNQPQHF. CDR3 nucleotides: TGTGCCAGCCGAGCCCCTGGGGGGTTCAATCAGCCCCAGCATTTT.

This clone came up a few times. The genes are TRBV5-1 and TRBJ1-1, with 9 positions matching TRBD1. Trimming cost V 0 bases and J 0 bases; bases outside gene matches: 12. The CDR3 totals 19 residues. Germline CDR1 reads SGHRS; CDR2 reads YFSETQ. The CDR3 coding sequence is TGCGCCAGCAGCTTGGGCCCCTCCGGGACAGGGATTATGAACACTGAAGCTTTCTTT. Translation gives CASSLGPSGTGIMNTEAFF.

CDR3 amino acids: CASSWRDSSYNEQFF. CDR3 DNA: TGTGCCAGCAGTTGGCGGGACAGCTCCTACAATGAGCAGTTCTTC. The chain combines TRBV6-5 with TRBJ2-1, with D maybe TRBD1 (7 bases). This CDR3 spans 15 amino acids. V dropped 4 bases and J dropped 0 bases, with 10 bases sitting between them. Germline V gives CDR1 MNHEY, CDR2 SVGAGI.

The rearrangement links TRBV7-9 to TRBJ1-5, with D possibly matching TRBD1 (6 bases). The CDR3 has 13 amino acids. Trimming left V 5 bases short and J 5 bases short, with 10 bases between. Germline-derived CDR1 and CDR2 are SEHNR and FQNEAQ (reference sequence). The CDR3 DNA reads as TGTGCCAGCAGCCAACAGGGAGATCAGCCCCAGCATTTT. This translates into CASSQQGDQPQHF.

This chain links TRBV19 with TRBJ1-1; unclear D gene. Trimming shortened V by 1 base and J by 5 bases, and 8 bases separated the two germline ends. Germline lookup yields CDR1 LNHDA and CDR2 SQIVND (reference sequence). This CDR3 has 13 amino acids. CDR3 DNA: TGTGCCAGTAGTATAGCGGAGAGGACTGAAGCTTTCTTT. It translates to CASSIAERTEAFF.

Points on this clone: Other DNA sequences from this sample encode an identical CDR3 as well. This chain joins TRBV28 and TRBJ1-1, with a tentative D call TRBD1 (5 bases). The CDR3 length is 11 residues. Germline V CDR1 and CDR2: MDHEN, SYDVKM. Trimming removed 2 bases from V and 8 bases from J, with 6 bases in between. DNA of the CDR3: TGTGCCAGCAGTTTAACAGGAGAAGCTTTCTTT. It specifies CASSLTGEAFF.

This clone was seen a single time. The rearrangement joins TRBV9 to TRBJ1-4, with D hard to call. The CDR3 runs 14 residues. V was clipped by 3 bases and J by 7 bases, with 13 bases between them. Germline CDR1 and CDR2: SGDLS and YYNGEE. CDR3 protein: CASSAYGSLEKLFF. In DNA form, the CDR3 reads TGTGCCAGCAGCGCGTACGGGAGCCTTGAAAAACTGTTTTTT.

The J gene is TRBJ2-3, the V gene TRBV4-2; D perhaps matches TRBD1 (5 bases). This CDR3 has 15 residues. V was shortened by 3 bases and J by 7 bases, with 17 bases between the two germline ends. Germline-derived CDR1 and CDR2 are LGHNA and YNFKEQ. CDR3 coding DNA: TGTGCCAGCAGCCAGGATAGGGGAACTCCCTATACGCAGTATTTT. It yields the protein CASSQDRGTPYTQYF.

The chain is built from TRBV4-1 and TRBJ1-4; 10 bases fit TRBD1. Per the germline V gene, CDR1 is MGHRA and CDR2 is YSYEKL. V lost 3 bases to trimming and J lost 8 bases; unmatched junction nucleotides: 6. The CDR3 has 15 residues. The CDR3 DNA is TGCGCCAGCAGCCAGACAGGGGGCGTGTGGGAAAAACTGTTTTTT. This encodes CASSQTGGVWEKLFF.

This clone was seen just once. The CDR3 sequence: CASSSQGGAAYGYTF. Here the CDR3 DNA reads TGTGCCAGCTCATCCCAAGGGGGGGCCGCCTATGGCTACACCTTC. The chain couples TRBV18 to TRBJ1-2, with D possibly TRBD1 on 6 matching bases. The V and J ends lost 5 bases and 4 bases respectively, with 17 bases between them. CDR3 size: 15 residues. The germline V gene encodes CDR1 KGHSH and CDR2 LQKENI.

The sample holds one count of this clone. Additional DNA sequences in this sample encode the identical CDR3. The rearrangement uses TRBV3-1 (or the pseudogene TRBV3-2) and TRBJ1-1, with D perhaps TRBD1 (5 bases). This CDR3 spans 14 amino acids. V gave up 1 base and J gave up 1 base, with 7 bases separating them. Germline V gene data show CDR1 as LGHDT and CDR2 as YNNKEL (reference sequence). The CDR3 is CASSQGQRNTEAFF. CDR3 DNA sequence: TGTGCCAGCAGCCAAGGACAGAGGAACACTGAAGCTTTCTTT.

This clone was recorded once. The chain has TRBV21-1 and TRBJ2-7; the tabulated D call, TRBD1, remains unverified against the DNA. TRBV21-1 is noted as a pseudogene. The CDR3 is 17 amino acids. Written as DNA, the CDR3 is TGTGCCAGCAGCAAAGCGCTATCAGGGGGCGCTGGGTACGAGCAGTACTTC. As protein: CASSKALSGGAGYEQYF.

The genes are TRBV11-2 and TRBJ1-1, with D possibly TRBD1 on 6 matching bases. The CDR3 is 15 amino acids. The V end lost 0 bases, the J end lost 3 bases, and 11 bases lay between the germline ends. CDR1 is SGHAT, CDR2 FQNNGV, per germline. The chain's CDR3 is CASSLESGAYTEAFF. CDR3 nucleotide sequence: TGTGCCAGCAGCTTAGAGTCAGGGGCGTACACTGAAGCTTTCTTT.

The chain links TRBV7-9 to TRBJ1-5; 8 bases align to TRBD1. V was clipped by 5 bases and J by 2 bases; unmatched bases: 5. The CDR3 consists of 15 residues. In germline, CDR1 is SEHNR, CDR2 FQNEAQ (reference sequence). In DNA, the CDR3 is TGTGCCAGCAGCCAGGGGGCCGGGGGCAATCAGCCCCAGCATTTT. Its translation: CASSQGAGGNQPQHF.

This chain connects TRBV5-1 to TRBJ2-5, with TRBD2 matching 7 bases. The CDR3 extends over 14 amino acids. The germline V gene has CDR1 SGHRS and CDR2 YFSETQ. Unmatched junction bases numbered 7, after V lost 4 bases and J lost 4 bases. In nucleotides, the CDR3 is TGCGCCAGCAGCGCCCAGACTAGCCGAGAGACCCAGTACTTC. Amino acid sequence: CASSAQTSRETQYF.

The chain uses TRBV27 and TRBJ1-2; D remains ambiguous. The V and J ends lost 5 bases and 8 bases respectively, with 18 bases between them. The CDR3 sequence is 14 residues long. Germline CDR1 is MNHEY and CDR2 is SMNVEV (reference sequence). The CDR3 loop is CASSPRGRNVGYTF. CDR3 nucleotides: TGTGCCAGCAGTCCCCGAGGGCGGAACGTGGGCTACACCTTC.

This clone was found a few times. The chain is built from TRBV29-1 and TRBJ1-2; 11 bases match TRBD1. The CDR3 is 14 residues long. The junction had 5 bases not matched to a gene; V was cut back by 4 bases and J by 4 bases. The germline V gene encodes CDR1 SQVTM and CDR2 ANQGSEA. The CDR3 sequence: CSVVLGQGVYGYTF. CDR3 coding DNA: TGCAGCGTTGTGCTGGGACAGGGGGTCTATGGCTACACCTTC.

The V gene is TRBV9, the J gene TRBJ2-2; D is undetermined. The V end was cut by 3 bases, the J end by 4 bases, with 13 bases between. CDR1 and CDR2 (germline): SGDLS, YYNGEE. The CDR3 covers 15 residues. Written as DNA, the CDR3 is TGTGCCAGCAGCGGCCTAGAGATTAGCACCGGGGAGCTGTTTTTT. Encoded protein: CASSGLEISTGELFF.